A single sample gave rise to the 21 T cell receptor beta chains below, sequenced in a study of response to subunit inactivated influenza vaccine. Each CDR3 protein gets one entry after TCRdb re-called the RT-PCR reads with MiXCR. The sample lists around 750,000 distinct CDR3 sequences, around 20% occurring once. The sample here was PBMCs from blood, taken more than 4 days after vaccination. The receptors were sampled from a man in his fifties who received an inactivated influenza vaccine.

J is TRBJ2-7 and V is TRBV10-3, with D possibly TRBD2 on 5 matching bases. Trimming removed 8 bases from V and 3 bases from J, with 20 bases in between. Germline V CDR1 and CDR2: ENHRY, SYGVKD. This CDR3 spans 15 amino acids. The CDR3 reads CAIGPGLVSSYEQYF. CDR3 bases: TGTGCCATCGGCCCCGGACTTGTCAGCAGCTACGAGCAGTACTTC.

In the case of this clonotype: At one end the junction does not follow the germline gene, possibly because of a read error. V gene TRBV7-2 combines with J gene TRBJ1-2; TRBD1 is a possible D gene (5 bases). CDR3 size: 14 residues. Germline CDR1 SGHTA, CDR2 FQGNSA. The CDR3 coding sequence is TGTGTCAGCAGCTTATCGCAGGGTGTCCATGGCTACACCTTC. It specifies CVSSLSQGVHGYTF.

The CDR3 DNA sequence: TGTGCCAGCAGTCAAAATGGCCGGGACAGCTCCTACAATGAGCAGTTCTTC. This encodes CASSQNGRDSSYNEQFF. The chain joins TRBV12-3 or TRBV12-4 to TRBJ2-1; 7 nucleotides match TRBD1. The CDR3 is made up of 17 amino acids. V was pared by 5 bases and J by 0 bases, with 10 bases of the junction left unmatched.

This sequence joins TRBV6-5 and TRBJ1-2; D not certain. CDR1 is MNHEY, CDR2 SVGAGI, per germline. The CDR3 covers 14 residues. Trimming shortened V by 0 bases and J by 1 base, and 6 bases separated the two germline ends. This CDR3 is CASSYSRFNYGYTF. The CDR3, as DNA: TGTGCCAGCAGTTACTCACGGTTTAACTATGGCTACACCTTC.

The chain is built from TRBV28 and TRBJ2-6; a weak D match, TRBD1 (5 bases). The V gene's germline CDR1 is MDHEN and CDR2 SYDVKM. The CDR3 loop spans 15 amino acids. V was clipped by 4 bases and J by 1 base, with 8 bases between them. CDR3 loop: CASSSTESGANVLTF. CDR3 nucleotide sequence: TGTGCCAGCAGTTCGACAGAGTCTGGGGCCAACGTCCTGACTTTC.

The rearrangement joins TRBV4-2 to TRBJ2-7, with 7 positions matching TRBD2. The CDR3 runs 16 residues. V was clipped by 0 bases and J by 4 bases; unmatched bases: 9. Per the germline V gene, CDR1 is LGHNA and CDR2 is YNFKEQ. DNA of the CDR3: TGTGCCAGCAGCCAAGATCTTGAAGGTAGCGGGTACGAGCAGTACTTC. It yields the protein CASSQDLEGSGYEQYF.

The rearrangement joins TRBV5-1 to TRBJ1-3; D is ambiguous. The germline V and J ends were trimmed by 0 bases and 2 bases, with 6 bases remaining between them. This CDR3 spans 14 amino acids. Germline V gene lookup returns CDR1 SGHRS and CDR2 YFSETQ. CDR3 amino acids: CASSLDWPGNTIYF. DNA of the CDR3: TGCGCCAGCAGCTTGGACTGGCCTGGAAACACCATATATTTT.

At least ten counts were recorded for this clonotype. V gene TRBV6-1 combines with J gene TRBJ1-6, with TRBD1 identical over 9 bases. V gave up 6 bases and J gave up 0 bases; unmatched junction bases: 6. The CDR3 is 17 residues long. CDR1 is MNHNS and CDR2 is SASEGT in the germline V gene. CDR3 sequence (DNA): TGTGCCAGCAGACCGGGACAGGGCAGCTCCTATAATTCACCCCTCCACTTT. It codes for CASRPGQGSSYNSPLHF.

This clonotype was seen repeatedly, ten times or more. CDR3 loop: CASSLAGLASTDTQYF. CDR3 DNA sequence: TGTGCCAGCAGCTTAGCGGGACTAGCGAGCACAGATACGCAGTATTTT. V is TRBV7-2 and J is TRBJ2-3; 10 nucleotides agree with TRBD2. Germline V lookup: CDR1 SGHTA, CDR2 FQGNSA. The V segment lost 0 bases and the J segment 0 bases; nucleotides outside the gene matches: 0. The CDR3 spans 16 residues.

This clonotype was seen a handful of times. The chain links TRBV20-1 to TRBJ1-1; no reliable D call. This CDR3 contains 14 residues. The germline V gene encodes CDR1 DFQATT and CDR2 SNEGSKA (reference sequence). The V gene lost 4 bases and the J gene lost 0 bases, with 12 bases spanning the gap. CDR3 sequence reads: CSAKQTLMNTEAFF. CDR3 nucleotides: TGCAGTGCTAAACAGACCCTTATGAACACTGAAGCTTTCTTT.

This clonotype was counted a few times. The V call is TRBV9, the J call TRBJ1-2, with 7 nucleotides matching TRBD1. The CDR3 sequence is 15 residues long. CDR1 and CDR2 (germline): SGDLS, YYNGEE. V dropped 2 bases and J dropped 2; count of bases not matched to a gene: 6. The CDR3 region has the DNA TGTGCCAGCAGCGTGACTACAGGGGAAAACTATGGCTACACCTTC. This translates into CASSVTTGENYGYTF.

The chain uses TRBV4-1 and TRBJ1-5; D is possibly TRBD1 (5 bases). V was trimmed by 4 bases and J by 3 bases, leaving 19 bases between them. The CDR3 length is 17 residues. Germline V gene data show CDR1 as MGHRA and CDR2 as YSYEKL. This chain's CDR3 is CASSLFGGQVPNQPQHF. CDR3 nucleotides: TGCGCCAGCAGCCTATTCGGGGGTCAGGTCCCCAATCAGCCCCAGCATTTT.

The CDR3 DNA is TGTGCCAGCACCGGCCCGGGACAGGGGGACTACGAGCAGTACTTC. It codes for CASTGPGQGDYEQYF. The chain joins TRBV6-1 to TRBJ2-7; 11 nucleotides agree with TRBD1. CDR1 and CDR2 (germline): MNHNS, SASEGT. The CDR3 covers 15 residues. With 7 bases clipped from V and 3 bases from J, the junction kept 8 bases outside the gene matches.

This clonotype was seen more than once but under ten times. CDR3 sequence: CAISESTRSNTGELFF. DNA for the CDR3: TGTGCCATCAGTGAGTCTACCAGGTCCAACACCGGGGAGCTGTTTTTT. This sequence joins TRBV10-3 and TRBJ2-2; D remains ambiguous. The germline gives CDR1 ENHRY, CDR2 SYGVKD. The CDR3 contains 16 residues. The V gene lost 0 bases and the J gene lost 2 bases, with 10 bases spanning the gap.

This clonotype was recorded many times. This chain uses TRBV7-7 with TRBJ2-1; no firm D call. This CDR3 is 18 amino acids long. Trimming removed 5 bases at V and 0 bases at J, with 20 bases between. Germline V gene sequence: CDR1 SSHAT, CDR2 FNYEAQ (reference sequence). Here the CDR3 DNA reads TGTGCCAGCAGCCCAACTGGGCCAGGAGATAGCTCCTACAATGAGCAGTTCTTC. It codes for CASSPTGPGDSSYNEQFF. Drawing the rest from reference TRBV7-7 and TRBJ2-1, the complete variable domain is GAGVSQSPRYKVTKRGQDVTLRCDPISSHATLYWYQQALGQGPEFLTYFNYEAQPDKSGLPSDRFSAERPEGSISTLTIQRTEQRDSAMYRCASSPTGPGDSSYNEQFFGPGTRLTVL.

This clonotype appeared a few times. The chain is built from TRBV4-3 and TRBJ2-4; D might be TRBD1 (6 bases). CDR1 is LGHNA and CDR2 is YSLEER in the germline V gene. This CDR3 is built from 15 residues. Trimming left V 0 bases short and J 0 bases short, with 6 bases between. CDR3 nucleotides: TGCGCCAGCAGCCAAGACAGGGGAGCCAAAAACATTCAGTACTTC. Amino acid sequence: CASSQDRGAKNIQYF.

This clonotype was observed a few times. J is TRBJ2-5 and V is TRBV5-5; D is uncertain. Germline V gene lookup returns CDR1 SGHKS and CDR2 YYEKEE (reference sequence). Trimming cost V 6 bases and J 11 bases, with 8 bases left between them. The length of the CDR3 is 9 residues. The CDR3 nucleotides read TGTGCCAGCACCGCTTATCAGTACTTC. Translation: CASTAYQYF.

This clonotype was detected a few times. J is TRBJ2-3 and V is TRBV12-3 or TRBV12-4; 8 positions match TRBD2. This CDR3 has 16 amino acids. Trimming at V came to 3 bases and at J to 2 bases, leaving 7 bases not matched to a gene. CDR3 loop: CASSFWLAGFTDTQYF. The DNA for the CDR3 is TGTGCCAGCAGTTTTTGGCTAGCGGGTTTCACAGATACGCAGTATTTT.

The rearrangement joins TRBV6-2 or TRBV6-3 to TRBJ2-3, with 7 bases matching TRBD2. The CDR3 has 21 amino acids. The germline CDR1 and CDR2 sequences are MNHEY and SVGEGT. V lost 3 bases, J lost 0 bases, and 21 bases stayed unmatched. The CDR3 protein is CASSYLPSGPAGFSSTDTQYF. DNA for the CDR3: TGTGCCAGCAGTTATCTCCCCTCGGGGCCAGCGGGGTTTTCTAGCACAGATACGCAGTATTTT.

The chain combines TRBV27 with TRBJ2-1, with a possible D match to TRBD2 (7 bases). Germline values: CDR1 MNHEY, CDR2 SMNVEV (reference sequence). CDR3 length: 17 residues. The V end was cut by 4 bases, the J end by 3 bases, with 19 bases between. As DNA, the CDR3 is TGTGCCAGCAGTTATCTAGGGGGAGGGGGACTCTACAATGAGCAGTTCTTC. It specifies CASSYLGGGGLYNEQFF.

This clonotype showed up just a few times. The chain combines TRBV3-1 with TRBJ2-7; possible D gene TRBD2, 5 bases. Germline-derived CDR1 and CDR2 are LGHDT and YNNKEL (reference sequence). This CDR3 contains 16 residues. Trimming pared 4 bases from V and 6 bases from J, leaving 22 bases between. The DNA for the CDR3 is TGTGCCAGCAGCCGATCACCCGCAGACTATAATTTCGAGCAGTACTTC. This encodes CASSRSPADYNFEQYF.